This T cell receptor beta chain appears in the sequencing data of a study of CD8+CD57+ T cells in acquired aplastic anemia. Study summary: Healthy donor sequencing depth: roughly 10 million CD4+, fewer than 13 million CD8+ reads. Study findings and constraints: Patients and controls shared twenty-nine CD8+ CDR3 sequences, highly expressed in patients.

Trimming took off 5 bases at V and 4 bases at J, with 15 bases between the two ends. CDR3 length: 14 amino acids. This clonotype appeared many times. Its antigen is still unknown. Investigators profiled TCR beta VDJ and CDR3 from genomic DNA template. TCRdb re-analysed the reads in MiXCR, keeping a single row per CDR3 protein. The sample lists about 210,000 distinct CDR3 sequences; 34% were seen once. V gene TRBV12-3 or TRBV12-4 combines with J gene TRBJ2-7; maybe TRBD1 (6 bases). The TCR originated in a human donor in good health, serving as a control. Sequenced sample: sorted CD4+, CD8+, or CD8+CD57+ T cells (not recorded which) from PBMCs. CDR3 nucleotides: TGTGCCAGCAGTCGGACAGTGATGGGGTACGAGCAGTACTTC. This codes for CASSRTVMGYEQYF.